A single sample gave rise to the 26 T cell receptor beta chains below, sequenced in a study of identical twins. TCRdb redid the calling of the 5' RACE reads with MiXCR, one entry per CDR3 protein. Counted here are over 15,000 distinct CDR3 sequences, less than 70% occurring once; the ten biggest clones make up 5% to 7%. The sample comprised memory (CD45RO+) T cells sorted from blood. These receptors all come from a woman between 18 and 29 years old in good health. This table probably holds off-target reads from a library built for another chain.

This clonotype was seen a few times. The J gene is TRBJ1-2, the V gene TRBV1; the table gives TRBD1 as D, unverified against the DNA. TRBV1 is described as a pseudogene. The CDR3 is 12 amino acids. CDR3 DNA sequence: TGTCCGACAGACCATATCCTGGGGGGCTACACCTTC. This gives the protein CPTDHILGGYTF.

Written as DNA, the CDR3 is TGCAGTGCTGGAGGGACAGATTTCGTTTATGGAGCCGAGCAGTACTTC. Its translation is CSAGGTDFVYGAEQYF. The chain uses TRBV20-1 and TRBJ2-7; a possible D gene is TRBD1 (7 bases). Germline V gives CDR1 DFQATT, CDR2 SNEGSKA (reference sequence). The CDR3 is 16 residues long. Deletions cut 5 bases from V and 6 bases from J, with 26 bases between.

V gene TRBV3-1 combines with J gene TRBJ2-5; the match to TRBD2 covers 7 bases. The trim removed 4 bases at V and 2 bases at J, leaving 7 bases unmatched. CDR1 is LGHDT and CDR2 is YNNKEL in the germline V gene (reference sequence). The CDR3 has 15 residues. The CDR3 DNA reads as TGTGCCAGCAGCCGGTCGGCTAGCGGTCAAGAGACCCAGTACTTC. Protein sequence: CASSRSASGQETQYF.

The genes are TRBV7-2 and TRBJ2-5, with D unresolved. CDR3 length: 13 amino acids. Germline assignment: CDR1 SGHTA and CDR2 FQGNSA. Trimming pared 4 bases from V and 6 bases from J, leaving 12 bases between. CDR3 amino acids: CASSSQDDKTQYF. CDR3 nucleotide sequence: TGTGCCAGCAGCTCCCAGGACGACAAGACCCAGTACTTC.

A few counts support this clonotype. V usage is TRBV19 and J usage is TRBJ2-7; 7 bases align to TRBD2. V was pared by 3 bases and J by 4 bases, with 9 bases of the junction left unmatched. The CDR3 is 15 amino acids. Germline values: CDR1 LNHDA, CDR2 SQIVND (reference sequence). CDR3 sequence: CASSMGLAALYEQYF. CDR3 DNA: TGTGCCAGTAGTATGGGGCTAGCGGCCTTATACGAGCAGTACTTC.

This chain uses TRBV7-9 with TRBJ1-6, with D possibly matching TRBD1 (5 bases). This CDR3 has 15 amino acids. Trimming removed 3 bases from V and 5 bases from J, with 11 bases in between. The germline CDR1 and CDR2 sequences are SEHNR and FQNEAQ (reference sequence). This CDR3 is CASSLASGNNSPLHF. The CDR3 DNA reads as TGTGCCAGCAGCTTGGCTTCAGGGAATAATTCACCCCTCCACTTT.

This rearrangement joins TRBV2 to TRBJ2-3; 7 bases map to TRBD2. CDR3 length equals 17 residues. Looked up from germline, CDR1 is SNHLY and CDR2 is FYNNEI. With V trimmed by 6 bases and J by 0 bases, 12 bases remained unmatched. CDR3 sequence: CASREPASGTSTDTQYF. CDR3 in DNA: TGTGCCAGCAGGGAACCCGCTAGCGGCACTAGCACAGATACGCAGTATTTT.

This clonotype was seen just once. This sequence joins TRBV29-1 and TRBJ2-5; 9 bases match TRBD2. Looked up from germline, CDR1 is SQVTM and CDR2 is ANQGSEA. Losses at the gene ends were 7 bases for V and 5 bases for J; bases not matched to a gene: 11. The CDR3 extends over 14 amino acids. Written as DNA, the CDR3 is TGCAGCGGGTCGGCTAGCGGGATACCGGAGACCCAGTACTTC. It yields the protein CSGSASGIPETQYF. Filled out from reference TRBV29-1 and TRBJ2-5, the complete variable domain reads SAVISQKPSRDICQRGTSLTIQCQVDSQVTMMFWYRQQPGQSLTLIATANQGSEATYESGFVIDKFPISRPNLTFSTLTVSNMSPEDSSIYLCSGSASGIPETQYFGPGTRLLVL.

The V gene is TRBV12-3 or TRBV12-4, the J gene TRBJ2-1; D may be TRBD2 (5 bases). The V gene lost 3 bases and the J gene lost 4 bases, with 13 bases spanning the gap. This CDR3 region has 15 residues. Here the CDR3 DNA reads TGTGCCAGCAGTTTGGATGGAGGCGTTTACAATGAGCAGTTCTTC. Its translation: CASSLDGGVYNEQFF.

The V call is TRBV20-1, the J call TRBJ2-3; possibly TRBD2 for D (6 bases). Trimming pared 4 bases from V and 5 bases from J, leaving 22 bases between. The CDR3 runs 16 residues. Germline V gives CDR1 DFQATT, CDR2 SNEGSKA (reference sequence). CDR3 coding DNA: TGCAGTGCTACCCTTTACCCCAGGGAGGTTTTAGATACGCAGTATTTT. Translation: CSATLYPREVLDTQYF.

CDR3 nucleotide sequence: TGTGCCAGCAGCTTACCGACAGGGGTCGGACCGGGCGAGCAGTACTTC. This gives the protein CASSLPTGVGPGEQYF. The chain is built from TRBV7-8 and TRBJ2-7; 8 nucleotides match TRBD1. There are 16 residues in the CDR3. The V gene end was trimmed by 2 bases and the J gene end by 6 bases; junction bases not matched to a gene: 12. Germline V gene data show CDR1 as SGHVS and CDR2 as FQNEAQ.

The gene calls are TRBV6-2 or TRBV6-3 and TRBJ2-6, with D perhaps matching TRBD2 (7 bases). V was cut by 2 bases and J by 2 bases, with 16 bases left in between. This CDR3 has 18 amino acids. Germline values: CDR1 MNHEY, CDR2 SVGEGT. CDR3 nucleotide sequence: TGTGCCAGCAGTTACCTGCCAGGGGAGGGTCCTGGGGCCAACGTCCTGACTTTC. Translated: CASSYLPGEGPGANVLTF.

The chain links TRBV20-1 to TRBJ2-3; D gene ambiguous. This CDR3 has 12 amino acids. Trimming stripped 3 bases from V and 2 bases from J, with 6 bases between. Germline V gene sequence: CDR1 DFQATT, CDR2 SNEGSKA (reference sequence). The CDR3 nucleotides are TGCAGTGCTAGGGCCACCACAGATACGCAGTATTTT. Its protein is CSARATTDTQYF.

CDR3 in DNA: TGTGCCACCAAGTCGGAATACGAGCAGTACTTC. This gives the protein CATKSEYEQYF. V usage is TRBV10-3 and J usage is TRBJ2-7; D gene unclear. The CDR3 is 11 amino acids. The V end lost 10 bases, the J end lost 4 bases, and 11 bases lay between the germline ends. Germline V gives CDR1 ENHRY, CDR2 SYGVKD.

The V call is TRBV10-3, the J call TRBJ2-1; 7 bases fit TRBD2. After removal of 7 bases from V and 4 bases from J, the junction contained 13 bases not matched to a gene. Germline CDR1 reads ENHRY; CDR2 reads SYGVKD. CDR3 length: 16 residues. CDR3 amino acids: CAITRGELAAYNEQFF. CDR3 in DNA: TGTGCCATCACCCGAGGAGAGCTAGCGGCGTACAATGAGCAGTTCTTC.

This clonotype was detected only once. The chain joins TRBV29-1 to TRBJ2-3; perhaps TRBD2 as D (5 bases). The ends were cut back, 6 bases at V and 5 bases at J, with 18 bases in the middle. The CDR3 length is 14 residues. Germline V gene sequence: CDR1 SQVTM, CDR2 ANQGSEA. The CDR3 loop is CSVLLDLSGDTQYF. The DNA of the CDR3 is TGCAGCGTCCTACTAGACCTCAGCGGAGATACGCAGTATTTT.

The V call is TRBV2, the J call TRBJ1-2; a possible D gene is TRBD1 (6 bases). Trimming pared 4 bases from V and 2 bases from J, leaving 17 bases between. The V gene's germline CDR1 is SNHLY and CDR2 FYNNEI. The length of the CDR3 is 16 residues. This chain's CDR3 is CASSAPPWTVNYGYTF. CDR3 nucleotides: TGTGCCAGCAGTGCTCCCCCCTGGACAGTGAACTATGGCTACACCTTC.

J is TRBJ1-2 and V is TRBV20-1; D is perhaps TRBD1 (6 bases). CDR3 size: 15 residues. V lost 5 bases and J 4 bases, leaving 20 bases between the germline ends. In germline, CDR1 is DFQATT, CDR2 SNEGSKA (reference sequence). For the CDR3, the DNA is TGCAGTGCTTCACAAAACACAGGGATCTCCTATGGCTACACCTTC. It is translated as CSASQNTGISYGYTF.

The J gene is TRBJ2-3, the V gene TRBV15; tentative D call: TRBD2 (5 bases). This CDR3 spans 16 amino acids. From germline, CDR1 is LNHNV and CDR2 YYDKDF (reference sequence). V shed 4 bases and J shed 6 bases, with 20 bases lying between them. The CDR3 protein is CATSTRGNGVLDTQYF. In DNA, the CDR3 is TGTGCCACCAGCACCCGAGGGAACGGAGTCTTGGATACGCAGTATTTT.

V is TRBV5-1 and J is TRBJ2-1; 7 positions match TRBD2. Unmatched junction bases numbered 7, after V lost 3 bases and J lost 7 bases. Looked up from germline, CDR1 is SGHRS and CDR2 is YFSETQ. The CDR3 spans 14 residues. CDR3 DNA sequence: TGCGCCAGCAGCTGGAGGGACTATAGGAATGAGCAGTTCTTC. Its translation: CASSWRDYRNEQFF. Full variable domain (missing parts from reference TRBV5-1 and TRBJ2-1): KAGVTQTPRYLIKTRGQQVTLSCSPISGHRSVSWYQQTPGQGLQFLFEYFSETQRNKGNFPGRFSGRQFSNSRSEMNVSTLELGDSALYLCASSWRDYRNEQFFGPGTRLTVL.

This clonotype has only one observation. This chain uses TRBV13 with TRBJ2-7; 8 bases are a match to TRBD2. The germline gives CDR1 PRHDT, CDR2 FYEKMQ (reference sequence). V lost 2 bases, J lost 5 bases, and 17 bases stayed unmatched. The CDR3 is 18 residues long. The CDR3 loop reads CASSLKGFLSGSGNEQYF. CDR3 sequence (DNA): TGTGCCAGCAGCTTAAAAGGGTTTTTGAGCGGGAGTGGGAACGAGCAGTACTTC.

DNA for the CDR3: TGTGCCACCAGCGACCAGACTAGCGCCGTGCCTTCAGATACGCAGTATTTT. Amino acid sequence: CATSDQTSAVPSDTQYF. This sequence joins TRBV15 and TRBJ2-3, with 8 bases fitting TRBD2. From germline, CDR1 is LNHNV and CDR2 YYDKDF (reference sequence). Losses at the gene ends were 5 bases for V and 4 bases for J; bases not matched to a gene: 14. This CDR3 is built from 17 residues.

The V and J genes are TRBV7-2 and TRBJ2-2; the D is unclear. The CDR3 runs 12 residues. Germline V gives CDR1 SGHTA, CDR2 FQGNSA. V was shortened by 2 bases and J by 11 bases, with 9 bases between the two germline ends. For the CDR3, the DNA is TGTGCCAGCAGCTTAAGGGTGCCAGAGCTGTTTTTT. Translating gives CASSLRVPELFF. The full variable domain, with the rest looked up from reference TRBV7-2 and TRBJ2-2, is GAGVSQSPSNKVTEKGKDVELRCDPISGHTALYWYRQSLGQGLEFLIYFQGNSAPDKSGLPSDRFSAERTGGSVSTLTIQRTQQEDSAVYLCASSLRVPELFFGEGSRLTVL.

The chain combines TRBV11-2 with TRBJ2-3; D gene uncertain. The germline V gene has CDR1 SGHAT and CDR2 FQNNGV. The CDR3 has 12 amino acids. The ends were cut back, 5 bases at V and 4 bases at J, with 7 bases in the middle. The DNA of the CDR3 is TGTGCCAGCAGCACCCTGGCAGATACGCAGTATTTT. As protein: CASSTLADTQYF.

The CDR3 loop is CASSLGLGQGEETQYF. As DNA, the CDR3 is TGTGCCAGCAGCTTAGGCCTGGGACAGGGAGAAGAGACCCAGTACTTC. The chain joins TRBV13 to TRBJ2-5; 9 positions match TRBD1. Germline CDR1 PRHDT, CDR2 FYEKMQ (reference sequence). V was pared by 0 bases and J by 3 bases, with 5 bases of the junction left unmatched. The CDR3 is made up of 16 amino acids.

The chain joins TRBV12-3 or TRBV12-4 to TRBJ2-7, with 10 positions matching TRBD2. V shed 2 bases and J 5 bases; nucleotides not matched to a gene: 6. The CDR3 covers 15 residues. CDR3 bases: TGTGCCAGCAGTTTACTAGCGGGAGCAGGCAACGAGCAGTACTTC. Protein sequence: CASSLLAGAGNEQYF.